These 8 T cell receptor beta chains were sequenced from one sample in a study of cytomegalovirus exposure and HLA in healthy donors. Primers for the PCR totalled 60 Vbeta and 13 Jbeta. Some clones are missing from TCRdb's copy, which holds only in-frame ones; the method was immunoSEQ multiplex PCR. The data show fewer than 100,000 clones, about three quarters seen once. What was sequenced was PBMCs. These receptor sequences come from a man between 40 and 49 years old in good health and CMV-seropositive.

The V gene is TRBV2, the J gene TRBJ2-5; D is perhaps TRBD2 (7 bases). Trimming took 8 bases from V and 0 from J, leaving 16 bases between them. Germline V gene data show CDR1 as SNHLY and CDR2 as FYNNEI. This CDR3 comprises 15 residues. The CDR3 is CASGEGRGYQETQYF. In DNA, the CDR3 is TGTGCCAGCGGAGAGGGGAGGGGGTACCAAGAGACCCAGTACTTC.

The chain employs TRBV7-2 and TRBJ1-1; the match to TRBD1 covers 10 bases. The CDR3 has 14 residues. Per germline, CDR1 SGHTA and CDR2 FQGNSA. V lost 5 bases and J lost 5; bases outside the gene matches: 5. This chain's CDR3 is CASSRGQGETEAFF. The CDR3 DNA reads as TGTGCCAGCAGCAGAGGACAGGGGGAGACTGAAGCTTTCTTT.

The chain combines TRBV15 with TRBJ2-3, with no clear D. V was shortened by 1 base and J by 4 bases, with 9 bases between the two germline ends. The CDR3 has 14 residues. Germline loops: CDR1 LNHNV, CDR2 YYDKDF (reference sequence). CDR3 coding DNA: TGTGCCACCAGCAGAGGCGAGAACGCAGATACGCAGTATTTT. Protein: CATSRGENADTQYF. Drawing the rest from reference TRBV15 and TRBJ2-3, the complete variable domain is DAMVIQNPRYQVTQFGKPVTLSCSQTLNHNVMYWYQQKSSQAPKLLFHYYDKDFNNEADTPDNFQSRRPNTSFCFLDIRSPGLGDTAMYLCATSRGENADTQYFGPGTRLTVL.

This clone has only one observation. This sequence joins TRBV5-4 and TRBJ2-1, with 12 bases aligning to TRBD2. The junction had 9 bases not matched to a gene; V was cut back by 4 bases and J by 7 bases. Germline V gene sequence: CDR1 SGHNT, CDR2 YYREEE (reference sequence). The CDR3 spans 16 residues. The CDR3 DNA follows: TGTGCCAGCAGCCCGAGACTAGCGGGAGTTATAAATGAGCAGTTCTTC. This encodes CASSPRLAGVINEQFF.

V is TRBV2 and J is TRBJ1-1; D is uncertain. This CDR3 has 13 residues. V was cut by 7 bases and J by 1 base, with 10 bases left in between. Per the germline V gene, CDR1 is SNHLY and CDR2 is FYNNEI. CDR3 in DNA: TGTGCCAGCACGGACTTGAGGAACACTGAAGCTTTCTTT. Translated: CASTDLRNTEAFF.

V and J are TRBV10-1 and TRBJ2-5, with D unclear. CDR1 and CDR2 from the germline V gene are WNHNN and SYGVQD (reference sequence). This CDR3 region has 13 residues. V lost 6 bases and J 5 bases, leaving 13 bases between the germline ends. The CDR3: CASSPGLQETQYF. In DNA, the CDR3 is TGCGCCAGCAGCCCTGGCCTCCAGGAGACCCAGTACTTC.

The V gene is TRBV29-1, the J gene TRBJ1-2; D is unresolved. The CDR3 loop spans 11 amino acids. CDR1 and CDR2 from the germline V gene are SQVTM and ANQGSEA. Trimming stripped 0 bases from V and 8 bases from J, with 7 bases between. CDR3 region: CSVEDRRGYTF. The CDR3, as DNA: TGCAGCGTTGAAGATAGGAGGGGCTACACCTTC.

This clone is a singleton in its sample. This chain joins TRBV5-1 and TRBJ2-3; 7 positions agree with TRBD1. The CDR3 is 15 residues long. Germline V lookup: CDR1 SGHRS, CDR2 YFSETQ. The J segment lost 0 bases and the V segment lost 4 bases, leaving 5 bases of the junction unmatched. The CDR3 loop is CASSEGAHSTDTQYF. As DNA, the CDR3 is TGCGCCAGCAGCGAGGGGGCGCACAGCACAGATACGCAGTATTTT.